A selection of T cell receptor beta chains follows, all from one sample in a study of T cells in localized non-small cell lung cancer. Some clones are missing from TCRdb's copy, which holds only in-frame ones; the method was immunoSEQ multiplex PCR. Among 30,000 to 45,000 clones listed, around 94% were seen once. The sample in question was peripheral blood, obtained before any cancer treatment. These receptors were obtained from a female donor over 55 with stage I lung adenocarcinoma. CDR3s include the opening cysteine and the closing phenylalanine or tryptophan. A D gene is named only where the DNA matches it firmly. Clone size is not always given. Where it is, it says once, few, many or a class for expanded clones.

size: .
V: TRBV27
D: .
J: TRBJ1-3
DNA: TGTGCCAGCAGCCCCCTGTGGGGGCCTGGAAACACCATATATTTT
CDR3: CASSPLWGPGNTIYF

size: .
V: TRBV6-5
D: .
J: TRBJ1-2
DNA: TGTGCCAGCAGTTACTCTTTCTCCCCCGCAGGCGGCTACACCTTC
CDR3: CASSYSFSPAGGYTF

size: .
V: TRBV5-1
D: TRBD2
J: TRBJ2-1
DNA: TGCGCCAGCAGCTTGGGAGGGACTAGCGGGGGAGTAAACAATGAGCAGTTCTTC
CDR3: CASSLGGTSGGVNNEQFF

size: .
V: TRBV27
D: .
J: TRBJ1-5
DNA: TGTGCCAGCAGCTCCGCCGGAGCCGGGACCAATCAGCCCCAGCATTTT
CDR3: CASSSAGAGTNQPQHF

size: .
V: TRBV6-7
D: .
J: TRBJ1-4
DNA: TGTGCCAGCAGTTACGTAAGGGTGCCCCAGTCGTGTAGGGAAAAACTGTTTTTT
CDR3: CASSYVRVPQSCREKLFF

size: .
V: TRBV15
D: .
J: TRBJ2-1
DNA: TGTGCCACCAGCAGAGTCCTAGCGCCCAGAGATGAGCAGTTCTTC
CDR3: CATSRVLAPRDEQFF

size: .
V: TRBV4-1
D: TRBD1
J: TRBJ1-3
DNA: TGCGCCAGCAGCCAGCCCAGGGGGCGCCCTGGAAACACCATATATTTT
CDR3: CASSQPRGRPGNTIYF

size: .
V: TRBV2
D: .
J: TRBJ2-7
DNA: TGTGCCAGCAGAAGGGACGGAACCTACGAGCAGTACTTC
CDR3: CASRRDGTYEQYF

size: .
V: TRBV7-9
D: TRBD1
J: TRBJ1-4
DNA: TGTGCCAGCAGCTTCCGGACAGGGGGCGCCGGTAAACTGTTTTTT
CDR3: CASSFRTGGAGKLFF

size: once
V: TRBV5-4
D: .
J: TRBJ1-1
DNA: TGTGCCAGCAGCTTGCAAGGGGACACTGAAGCTTTCTTT
CDR3: CASSLQGDTEAFF

size: once
V: TRBV5-1
D: .
J: TRBJ1-6
DNA: TGCGCCAGCAGACCGTACCGGTCGGCGAATTCACCCCTCCACTTT
CDR3: CASRPYRSANSPLHF

size: .
V: TRBV25-1
D: TRBD1
J: TRBJ2-1
DNA: TGTGCCAGCACCCCCAACACGGGACAGGGGCCCCACAATGAGCAGTTCTTC
CDR3: CASTPNTGQGPHNEQFF

size: .
V: TRBV5-6
D: .
J: TRBJ2-3
DNA: TGTGCCAGCAGCTTTAAAGGGGGCACAGATACGCAGTATTTT
CDR3: CASSFKGGTDTQYF

size: .
V: TRBV7-7
D: .
J: TRBJ1-3
DNA: TGTGCTAGCAGCCCTATGAGGATGACTGGAAACACCATATATTTT
CDR3: CASSPMRMTGNTIYF

size: .
V: TRBV2
D: .
J: TRBJ1-3
DNA: TGTGCCAGCACCCCTCCGGGTTTGAGGAACACCATATATTTT
CDR3: CASTPPGLRNTIYF

size: .
V: TRBV7-6
D: .
J: TRBJ2-5
DNA: TGTGCCAGCAGCTTAGCTTCCGGAGAGACCCAGTACTTC
CDR3: CASSLASGETQYF

size: .
V: TRBV6-1
D: TRBD1
J: TRBJ1-1
DNA: TGTGCCAGCAGTGAATGGGGACAGGTGAACACTGAAGCTTTCTTT
CDR3: CASSEWGQVNTEAFF

size: .
V: TRBV18
D: .
J: TRBJ2-2
DNA: TGTGCCAGCTCGGTAGCGGTGAGCGGGGAGCTGTTTTTT
CDR3: CASSVAVSGELFF

size: .
V: TRBV4-1
D: .
J: TRBJ1-2
DNA: TGCGCCAGCAGCCTTATTTCAGTTAACTATGGCTACACCTTC
CDR3: CASSLISVNYGYTF

size: .
V: TRBV9
D: .
J: TRBJ2-1
DNA: TGTGCCAGCAGCGTTCAAGGGGACAATGAGCAGTTCTTC
CDR3: CASSVQGDNEQFF

size: once
V: TRBV5-1
D: .
J: TRBJ2-5
DNA: TGCGCCAGCAGCCCGGCCCCAGGAGAGACCCAGTACTTC
CDR3: CASSPAPGETQYF

size: .
V: TRBV7-2
D: TRBD1
J: TRBJ1-2
DNA: TGTGCCAGCAGCTTAGCCACAGGGGCCGTTTATGGCTACACCTTC
CDR3: CASSLATGAVYGYTF

size: .
V: TRBV28
D: .
J: TRBJ1-2
DNA: TGTGCCAGCAGTTTACGCCTCGGGGTAGGAGGCTACACCTTC
CDR3: CASSLRLGVGGYTF

size: .
V: TRBV28
D: TRBD1
J: TRBJ1-1
DNA: TGTGCCAGTATCCGCACAGGGGGCAAGGCTGAAGCTTTCTTT
CDR3: CASIRTGGKAEAFF

size: .
V: TRBV11-2
D: .
J: TRBJ2-7
DNA: TGTGCCAGCAGCTTAGATCTGGGCGGGGCGGTCGACGAGCAGTACTTC
CDR3: CASSLDLGGAVDEQYF

size: .
V: TRBV6-4
D: .
J: TRBJ1-1
DNA: TGTGCCAGCAGCCAGACAGTGAACACTGAAGCTTTCTTT
CDR3: CASSQTVNTEAFF

size: .
V: TRBV27
D: TRBD2
J: TRBJ2-7
DNA: TGTGCCAGCAGTTTCGGCGGGGGTCGATTCAACTCCTACGAGCAGTACTTC
CDR3: CASSFGGGRFNSYEQYF

size: .
V: TRBV19
D: TRBD1
J: TRBJ2-1
DNA: TGTGCCAGTAGAGACAGGGATCTAGGCAATGAGCAGTTCTTC
CDR3: CASRDRDLGNEQFF

size: .
V: TRBV15
D: .
J: TRBJ2-1
DNA: TGTGCCACCAGCACGATGGGGGCGAGTTCCTACAATGAGCAGTTCTTC
CDR3: CATSTMGASSYNEQFF

size: .
V: TRBV10-3
D: TRBD2
J: TRBJ2-3
DNA: TGTGCCATCAGTCTTAGCGGGGGGGCGACAGATACGCAGTATTTT
CDR3: CAISLSGGATDTQYF

size: once
V: TRBV6-6
D: .
J: TRBJ2-5
DNA: TGTGCCAGCAGTTACAGTCCGGGCCCTCAAGAGACCCAGTACTTC
CDR3: CASSYSPGPQETQYF

size: .
V: TRBV6-1
D: .
J: TRBJ1-6
DNA: TGTGCCAGCATTTTCCGGGAGTATAATTCACCCCTCCACTTT
CDR3: CASIFREYNSPLHF

size: .
V: TRBV27
D: .
J: TRBJ1-6
DNA: TGTGCCAGCAGTTCGACAGGCCCACGGAATAATTCACCCCTCCACTTT
CDR3: CASSSTGPRNNSPLHF

size: .
V: TRBV7-2
D: TRBD1
J: TRBJ1-6
DNA: TGTGCCAGCAGCTTAGAGGGACAGGGGATTAATTCACCCCTCCACTTT
CDR3: CASSLEGQGINSPLHF

size: .
V: TRBV6-5
D: .
J: TRBJ1-5
DNA: TGTGCCAGCAGTCCCGGGACCATTAGCAATCAGCCCCAGCATTTT
CDR3: CASSPGTISNQPQHF

size: .
V: TRBV6-5
D: .
J: TRBJ1-2
DNA: TGTGCCAGCAGTTACAGGACCGCGGGTAGGGGCTACACCTTC
CDR3: CASSYRTAGRGYTF

size: .
V: TRBV7-9
D: .
J: TRBJ1-2
DNA: TGTGCCATACTAGGGTTGCCCCTATTCCACGAGTCCATTTTTGGCTACACCTTC
CDR3: CAILGLPLFHESIFGYTF

size: .
V: TRBV5-6
D: TRBD1
J: TRBJ2-4
DNA: TGTGCCAGCAGCTTCCTCACAGGGGGAAGTAGGGACTTC
CDR3: CASSFLTGGSRDF

size: .
V: TRBV7-9
D: .
J: TRBJ1-3
DNA: TGTGCCAGCAGCTTGGGCGGGGTTTATGGAAACACCATATATTTT
CDR3: CASSLGGVYGNTIYF

size: .
V: TRBV4-1
D: TRBD1
J: TRBJ1-2
DNA: TGCGCCAGCAGCCAAGACTCGGACAGGGTCTATGGCTACACCTTC
CDR3: CASSQDSDRVYGYTF

size: .
V: TRBV2
D: .
J: TRBJ1-4
DNA: TGTGCCAGCAGTGAACGCGGGCAGCTGAATGAAAAACTGTTTTTT
CDR3: CASSERGQLNEKLFF

size: .
V: TRBV15
D: TRBD1
J: TRBJ1-5
DNA: TGTGCCACCAGCAGGGACAGGGGGTCGGGTCAGCCCCAGCATTTT
CDR3: CATSRDRGSGQPQHF

size: .
V: TRBV7-8
D: .
J: TRBJ1-1
DNA: TGTGCCAGCAGCTTTGGACGGATGAACACTGAAGCTTTCTTT
CDR3: CASSFGRMNTEAFF

size: .
V: TRBV28
D: .
J: TRBJ1-5
DNA: TGTGCCAGCAGCCCGGCAATGGAGAATCAGCCCCAGCATTTT
CDR3: CASSPAMENQPQHF

size: once
V: TRBV19
D: .
J: TRBJ1-1
DNA: TGTGCCAGTAGCGACCGGGACTGGTGGGCTGAAGCTTTCTTT
CDR3: CASSDRDWWAEAFF

size: .
V: TRBV4-1
D: TRBD2
J: TRBJ2-5
DNA: TGCGCCAGCAGCCAAGTGGGACTAGCGGGGGCCGAGACCCAGTACTTC
CDR3: CASSQVGLAGAETQYF